The 17 T cell receptor beta chains reported below all come from one sample, sequenced in a study of blood T cell repertoires in COVID-19. The assay was immunoSEQ multiplex PCR, and TCRdb's table has in-frame clones only and misses some. The sample lists fewer than 250,000 clones, about nine tenths occurring once. The sample was peripheral blood. The receptors were sampled from a woman aged 55-70 years with acute or convalescent COVID-19.

This chain connects TRBV5-1 to TRBJ1-1; 7 nucleotides align to TRBD1. The V gene end was trimmed by 0 bases and the J gene end by 3 bases; junction bases not matched to a gene: 2. There are 14 residues in the CDR3. CDR1 and CDR2 from the germline V gene are SGHRS and YFSETQ. The CDR3 spells CASSLGGQDTEAFF. The CDR3 bases are TGCGCCAGCAGCTTGGGTGGACAGGACACTGAAGCTTTCTTT.

The J gene is TRBJ2-2, the V gene TRBV18, with D maybe TRBD2 (5 bases). CDR3 length equals 15 residues. Germline-derived CDR1 and CDR2 are KGHSH and LQKENI. Trimming cost V 3 bases and J 6 bases, with 14 bases left between them. CDR3 nucleotide sequence: TGTGCCAGCTCACCCCCGGTCGGGGTCGCCGGGGAGCTGTTTTTT. Translated, it gives CASSPPVGVAGELFF.

The rearrangement uses TRBV10-3 and TRBJ2-7; 9 positions agree with TRBD1. Germline-derived CDR1 and CDR2 are ENHRY and SYGVKD. The CDR3 loop spans 14 amino acids. After removal of 7 bases from V and 4 bases from J, the junction contained 8 bases not matched to a gene. CDR3 residues: CAINDRGGEYEQYF. The DNA of the CDR3 is TGTGCCATCAACGACAGGGGGGGTGAGTACGAGCAGTACTTC.

This chain connects TRBV7-9 to TRBJ1-1, with a weak D call TRBD1 (5 bases). Per the germline V gene, CDR1 is SEHNR and CDR2 is FQNEAQ (reference sequence). The CDR3 runs to 12 residues. Trimming took 1 base from V and 10 from J, leaving 10 bases between them. The CDR3 DNA sequence: TGTGCCAGCAGCTTAGGTGAAGGGGCAGCTTTCTTT. It encodes CASSLGEGAAFF.

This chain connects TRBV15 to TRBJ1-6, with 8 nucleotides matching TRBD1. Germline CDR1 is LNHNV and CDR2 is YYDKDF (reference sequence). The junction had 18 bases not matched to a gene; V was cut back by 10 bases and J by 7 bases. The CDR3 has 17 residues. This CDR3 is CAIAAGGRGDFNSPLHF. The CDR3 bases are TGTGCCATCGCAGCAGGGGGCAGGGGGGACTTCAATTCACCCCTCCACTTT.

This chain uses TRBV5-6 with TRBJ1-6; 8 bases map to TRBD1. With 6 bases clipped from V and 4 bases from J, the junction kept 3 bases outside the gene matches. The germline CDR1 and CDR2 sequences are SGHDT and YYEEEE. The CDR3 loop spans 14 amino acids. CDR3 DNA: TGTGCCAGCAACCAGGGGGCGTATAATTCACCCCTCCACTTT. Translation gives CASNQGAYNSPLHF.

V usage is TRBV10-3 and J usage is TRBJ2-3; 13 bases fit TRBD2. With 9 bases clipped from V and 3 bases from J, the junction kept 9 bases outside the gene matches. Germline lookup yields CDR1 ENHRY and CDR2 SYGVKD. This CDR3 spans 16 amino acids. CDR3 protein: CAIASGTSGATDTQYF. Written as DNA, the CDR3 is TGTGCCATAGCTTCCGGGACTAGCGGGGCGACAGATACGCAGTATTTT.

The chain links TRBV27 to TRBJ1-1, with D tentatively TRBD1 (5 bases). This CDR3 contains 15 residues. V lost 5 bases, J lost 4 bases, and 17 bases lay in between. Germline lookup yields CDR1 MNHEY and CDR2 SMNVEV (reference sequence). The CDR3 loop reads CASSLTIRVVTEAFF. The CDR3 region has the DNA TGTGCCAGCAGTCTAACCATCAGGGTCGTCACTGAAGCTTTCTTT.

The V gene is TRBV7-2, the J gene TRBJ2-7; 13 bases map to TRBD2. The V segment lost 4 bases and the J segment 3 bases; nucleotides outside the gene matches: 3. CDR1 and CDR2 from the germline V gene are SGHTA and FQGNSA. The CDR3 runs 15 residues. CDR3 DNA sequence: TGTGCCAGCAGCTACACTAGCGGGGGGGACTACGAGCAGTACTTC. It specifies CASSYTSGGDYEQYF. Drawing the rest from reference TRBV7-2 and TRBJ2-7, the complete variable domain is GAGVSQSPSNKVTEKGKDVELRCDPISGHTALYWYRQSLGQGLEFLIYFQGNSAPDKSGLPSDRFSAERTGGSVSTLTIQRTQQEDSAVYLCASSYTSGGDYEQYFGPGTRLTVT.

The gene calls are TRBV12-3 or TRBV12-4 and TRBJ2-7; D remains ambiguous. This CDR3 is built from 11 residues. The V and J ends lost 6 bases and 10 bases respectively, with 13 bases between them. The CDR3 nucleotides are TGTGCCAGCAGCCCTGGTGAGCCACAGTACTTC. Translating gives CASSPGEPQYF.

J is TRBJ2-3 and V is TRBV19, with 7 bases matching TRBD1. V gave up 7 bases and J gave up 7 bases; unmatched junction bases: 8. In germline, CDR1 is LNHDA, CDR2 SQIVND (reference sequence). This CDR3 has 13 residues. The CDR3 here is CASTPQGLNTQYF. As DNA, the CDR3 is TGTGCCAGTACCCCACAGGGGTTGAATACGCAGTATTTT. Supplemented by reference TRBV19 and TRBJ2-3, the full variable domain reads DGGITQSPKYLFRKEGQNVTLSCEQNLNHDAMYWYRQDPGQGLRLIYYSQIVNDFQKGDIAEGYSVSREKKESFPLTVTSAQKNPTAFYLCASTPQGLNTQYFGPGTRLTVL.

The chain carries TRBV6-5 and TRBJ1-3; D remains ambiguous. The CDR3 is made up of 12 amino acids. Trimming removed 10 bases from V and 4 bases from J, with 11 bases in between. CDR1 is MNHEY and CDR2 is SVGAGI in the germline V gene. In DNA form, the CDR3 reads TGTGCCACCTACAACGGGGGAAACACCATATATTTT. This translates into CATYNGGNTIYF.

This clone has just a few counts. The chain has TRBV18 and TRBJ1-6; D not certain. V lost 4 bases, J lost 7 bases, and 8 bases lay in between. The CDR3 is made up of 13 amino acids. Germline-derived CDR1 and CDR2 are KGHSH and LQKENI. The CDR3 spells CASSHTENSPLHF. The CDR3 DNA sequence: TGTGCCAGCTCACACACAGAGAATTCACCCCTCCACTTT.

This clone has a single count. This sequence joins TRBV19 and TRBJ2-2; D ambiguous. The CDR3 totals 15 residues. The germline gives CDR1 LNHDA, CDR2 SQIVND (reference sequence). Trimming stripped 1 base from V and 0 bases from J, with 6 bases between. CDR3 sequence: CASSIGSANTGELFF. The CDR3 DNA reads TGTGCCAGTAGTATAGGGTCGGCGAACACCGGGGAGCTGTTTTTT. The whole variable domain, filled in from reference TRBV19 and TRBJ2-2, reads DGGITQSPKYLFRKEGQNVTLSCEQNLNHDAMYWYRQDPGQGLRLIYYSQIVNDFQKGDIAEGYSVSREKKESFPLTVTSAQKNPTAFYLCASSIGSANTGELFFGEGSRLTVL.

This clone has a single count. J is TRBJ1-4 and V is TRBV9; possible D gene TRBD1, 5 bases. CDR1 SGDLS and CDR2 YYNGEE come from the germline V gene. The CDR3 is made up of 14 amino acids. V was trimmed by 2 bases and J by 0 bases, leaving 5 bases between them. In nucleotides, the CDR3 is TGTGCCAGCAGCGTGACAGCAACTAATGAAAAACTGTTTTTT. Protein: CASSVTATNEKLFF.

This rearrangement joins TRBV5-1 to TRBJ1-2; 9 bases fit TRBD1. The CDR3 runs 15 residues. V lost 1 base to trimming and J lost 0 bases; unmatched junction nucleotides: 1. Germline V CDR1 and CDR2: SGHRS, YFSETQ. CDR3 in DNA: TGCGCCAGCAGCTTGAGGGACAGGGCTAACTATGGCTACACCTTC. This encodes CASSLRDRANYGYTF.

The CDR3 spells CASSSNRGPNQPQHF. As DNA, the CDR3 is TGTGCCAGCAGCTCAAACAGGGGGCCCAATCAGCCCCAGCATTTT. The chain employs TRBV7-9 and TRBJ1-5; 9 bases line up with TRBD1. CDR1 is SEHNR and CDR2 is FQNEAQ in the germline V gene (reference sequence). The CDR3 has 15 amino acids. Trimming took 4 bases from V and 3 from J; bases not matched to a gene: 4.